One sample yielded the 19 T cell receptor beta chains listed below, sequenced in a study of early T cells in non-severe SARS-CoV-2 infection. Using its own MiXCR run on the 5' RACE reads, TCRdb lists one record per CDR3 protein. In the table there are 30,000 to 40,000 distinct CDR3 sequences, over 3.5% of which are singletons. The sequenced sample consisted of whole blood. These receptors all stem from an adult who was a healthcare worker with PCR-confirmed SARS-CoV-2 infection or an uninfected control (not recorded which).

This clonotype has a count of ten or more. The chain is built from TRBV12-3 or TRBV12-4 and TRBJ1-2; D gene unclear. V shed 6 bases and J shed 3 bases, with 8 bases lying between them. This CDR3 has 12 amino acids. The CDR3 region is CASRNFYYGYTF. CDR3 coding DNA: TGTGCCAGCAGAAACTTCTACTATGGCTACACCTTC.

This clonotype was seen many times. The rearrangement links TRBV9 to TRBJ2-1, with D perhaps TRBD1 or TRBD2 (5 bases each). Per germline, CDR1 SGDLS and CDR2 YYNGEE. Trimming shortened V by 0 bases and J by 2 bases, and 9 bases separated the two germline ends. The CDR3 runs to 15 residues. The CDR3 DNA follows: TGTGCCAGCAGCGTAGGGGGGTGGACCTACAATGAGCAGTTCTTC. This codes for CASSVGGWTYNEQFF.

This clonotype was found many times. CDR3 protein: CASAGLAGGEQFF. In DNA, the CDR3 is TGTGCCAGCGCGGGACTAGCGGGGGGTGAGCAGTTCTTC. V is TRBV2 and J is TRBJ2-1; TRBD2 aligns across 15 bases. CDR1 SNHLY and CDR2 FYNNEI come from the germline V gene. The V gene end was trimmed by 8 bases and the J gene end by 9 bases; junction bases not matched to a gene: 2. The CDR3 consists of 13 residues.

This clonotype was recorded at least ten times. The rearrangement uses TRBV5-1 and TRBJ1-2; D may be TRBD1 (5 bases). Germline-derived CDR1 and CDR2 are SGHRS and YFSETQ. The CDR3 totals 14 residues. V lost 0 bases to trimming and J lost 8 bases, with 14 bases between them. The CDR3: CASSLVLGAQGYTF. CDR3 nucleotides: TGCGCCAGCAGCTTGGTACTTGGGGCGCAAGGCTACACCTTC.

This clonotype was found many times. V gene TRBV5-4 combines with J gene TRBJ2-3; possibly TRBD2 for D (6 bases). The V end lost 5 bases, the J end lost 3 bases, and 16 bases lay between the germline ends. There are 15 residues in the CDR3. From germline, CDR1 is SGHNT and CDR2 YYREEE (reference sequence). CDR3 in DNA: TGTGCCAGCAGGTCAGGTTACAGCGGGACAGATACGCAGTATTTT. Its protein is CASRSGYSGTDTQYF.

In this sample, this clonotype turned up many times. The chain recombines TRBV30 with TRBJ1-1; no definite D call. The CDR3 has 13 residues. With 0 bases removed from V and 1 base from J, the gap between germline ends came to 6 bases. Per germline, CDR1 GTSNPN and CDR2 SVGIG (reference sequence). The CDR3 region is CAWSVPKNTEAFF. CDR3 DNA: TGTGCCTGGAGTGTCCCGAAGAACACTGAAGCTTTCTTT.

V gene TRBV5-1 combines with J gene TRBJ2-3; 11 nucleotides line up with TRBD2. CDR3 size: 15 residues. CDR1 is SGHRS and CDR2 is YFSETQ in the germline V gene. J lost 4 bases, V lost 5 bases, and 6 bases had no gene match. The CDR3 sequence is CASSGTSGGPDTQYF. As DNA, the CDR3 is TGCGCCAGCAGTGGAACTAGCGGGGGCCCAGATACGCAGTATTTT.

This clonotype was counted many times. This chain joins TRBV9 and TRBJ2-2; no definite D call. Deletions cut 0 bases from V and 1 base from J, with 4 bases between. The CDR3 is 14 amino acids. CDR1 is SGDLS, CDR2 YYNGEE, per germline. CDR3 loop: CASSVEMNTGELFF. The CDR3 DNA sequence: TGTGCCAGCAGCGTAGAAATGAACACCGGGGAGCTGTTTTTT. Together with reference TRBV9 and TRBJ2-2, the CDR3 gives the full variable domain: DSGVTQTPKHLITATGQRVTLRCSPRSGDLSVYWYQQSLDQGLQFLIQYYNGEERAKGNILERFSAQQFPDLHSELNLSSLELGDSALYFCASSVEMNTGELFFGEGSRLTVL.

In its sample, this clonotype was seen many times. This chain joins TRBV12-3 or TRBV12-4 and TRBJ2-5, with D possibly matching TRBD2 (5 bases). There are 11 residues in the CDR3. Trimming shortened V by 6 bases and J by 3 bases, and 5 bases separated the two germline ends. The DNA of the CDR3 is TGTGCCAGCAGGGGAGAAGAGACCCAGTACTTC. Its protein product is CASRGEETQYF.

In this sample, this clonotype turned up a few times. The V and J genes are TRBV9 and TRBJ2-2; TRBD2 agrees at 8 bases. The CDR3 consists of 15 residues. Germline V gives CDR1 SGDLS, CDR2 YYNGEE. Trimming at V came to 0 bases and at J to 6 bases, leaving 4 bases not matched to a gene. The CDR3 region is CASSVAGGVPGELFF. CDR3 nucleotide sequence: TGTGCCAGCAGCGTAGCGGGGGGGGTCCCCGGGGAGCTGTTTTTT.

This clonotype was seen only a few times. The chain uses TRBV20-1 and TRBJ1-2; D remains unclear. The CDR3 has 12 amino acids. V was pared by 1 base and J by 2 bases, with 5 bases between. CDR1 and CDR2 (germline): DFQATT, SNEGSKA (reference sequence). The CDR3 DNA reads TGCAGTGCTAGAGCCCTGAACTATGGCTACACCTTC. It is translated as CSARALNYGYTF.

The rearrangement joins TRBV30 to TRBJ1-2; D is possibly TRBD1 (6 bases). CDR1 is GTSNPN and CDR2 is SVGIG in the germline V gene (reference sequence). The CDR3 contains 13 residues. V lost 1 base to trimming and J lost 4 bases, with 10 bases between them. CDR3 sequence reads: CAWSAWGLYGYTF. DNA for the CDR3: TGTGCCTGGAGTGCATGGGGGCTCTATGGCTACACCTTC.

This clonotype was found many times. J is TRBJ1-2 and V is TRBV12-3 or TRBV12-4; 7 nucleotides agree with TRBD1. The CDR3 is 13 residues long. The V and J ends lost 10 bases and 8 bases, in that order; junction bases with no gene match: 13. The CDR3 loop reads CATGQEKTRGYTF. DNA of the CDR3: TGTGCCACCGGACAGGAGAAAACCCGGGGCTACACCTTC.

This chain uses TRBV18 with TRBJ2-7; D ambiguous. Germline V lookup: CDR1 KGHSH, CDR2 LQKENI. The CDR3 is 13 residues long. V lost 3 bases and J lost 5, with 11 bases in between. The CDR3 loop reads CASSPRSPDEQYF. In DNA form, the CDR3 reads TGTGCCAGCTCACCCCGGTCCCCGGACGAGCAGTACTTC.

This clonotype has at least ten counts. This chain links TRBV30 with TRBJ2-1, with 9 bases fitting TRBD2. From germline, CDR1 is GTSNPN and CDR2 SVGIG (reference sequence). The CDR3 length is 14 residues. The V and J ends lost 4 bases and 5 bases, in that order; junction bases with no gene match: 6. The CDR3 loop reads CAWNGLAWNNEQFF. The CDR3 DNA reads as TGTGCCTGGAACGGACTAGCGTGGAACAATGAGCAGTTCTTC.

The genes are TRBV5-1 and TRBJ2-2; 8 bases match TRBD1. The V gene's germline CDR1 is SGHRS and CDR2 YFSETQ. The trim removed 4 bases at V and 1 base at J, leaving 3 bases unmatched. The CDR3 loop spans 15 amino acids. The CDR3, as DNA: TGCGCCAGCAGCACCGACAGGGGGAACACCGGGGAGCTGTTTTTT. It yields the protein CASSTDRGNTGELFF.

This clonotype was counted many times. J is TRBJ2-7 and V is TRBV5-1, with D hard to call. Deletions cut 0 bases from V and 0 bases from J, with 10 bases between. Germline values: CDR1 SGHRS, CDR2 YFSETQ. This CDR3 is built from 15 residues. The CDR3 loop reads CASSLVGSSSYEQYF. CDR3 in DNA: TGCGCCAGCAGCTTGGTAGGTTCAAGCTCCTACGAGCAGTACTTC. Based on the CDR3 plus reference TRBV5-1 and TRBJ2-7, the full variable domain is KAGVTQTPRYLIKTRGQQVTLSCSPISGHRSVSWYQQTPGQGLQFLFEYFSETQRNKGNFPGRFSGRQFSNSRSEMNVSTLELGDSALYLCASSLVGSSSYEQYFGPGTRLTVT.

At least ten counts were recorded for this clonotype. The chain couples TRBV18 to TRBJ2-3; D uncertain. Trimming removed 3 bases at V and 4 bases at J, with 8 bases between. Germline V lookup: CDR1 KGHSH, CDR2 LQKENI. This CDR3 has 13 amino acids. The CDR3 sequence: CASSPFDADTQYF. CDR3 coding DNA: TGTGCCAGCTCACCGTTCGACGCAGATACGCAGTATTTT. Full variable domain (outside the CDR3, taken from reference TRBV18 and TRBJ2-3): NAGVMQNPRHLVRRRGQEARLRCSPMKGHSHVYWYRQLPEEGLKFMVYLQKENIIDESGMPKERFSAEFPKEGPSILRIQQVVRGDSAAYFCASSPFDADTQYFGPGTRLTVL.

This clonotype was counted at least ten times. The chain couples TRBV20-1 to TRBJ2-3; 8 nucleotides align to TRBD2. Germline V lookup: CDR1 DFQATT, CDR2 SNEGSKA (reference sequence). CDR3 size: 14 residues. The V gene end was trimmed by 2 bases and the J gene end by 10 bases; junction bases not matched to a gene: 11. For the CDR3, the DNA is TGCAGTGCTAGAAAGACTAGCGACCTCAAGGCGCAGTATTTT. This gives the protein CSARKTSDLKAQYF.